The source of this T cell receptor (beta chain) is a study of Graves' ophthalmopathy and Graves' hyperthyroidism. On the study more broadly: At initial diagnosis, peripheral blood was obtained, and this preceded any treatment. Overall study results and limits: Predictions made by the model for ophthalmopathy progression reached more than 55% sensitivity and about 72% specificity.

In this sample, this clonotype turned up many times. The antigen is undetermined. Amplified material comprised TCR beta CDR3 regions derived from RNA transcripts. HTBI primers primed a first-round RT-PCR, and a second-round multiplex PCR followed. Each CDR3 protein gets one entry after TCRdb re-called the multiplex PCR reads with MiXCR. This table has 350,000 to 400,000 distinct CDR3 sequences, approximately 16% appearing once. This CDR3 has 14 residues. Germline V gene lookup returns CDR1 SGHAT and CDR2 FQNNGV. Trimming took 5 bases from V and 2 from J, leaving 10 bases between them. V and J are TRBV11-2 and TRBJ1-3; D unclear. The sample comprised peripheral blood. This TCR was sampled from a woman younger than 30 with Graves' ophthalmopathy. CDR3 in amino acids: CASSIIGPGNTIYF. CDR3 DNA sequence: TGTGCCAGCAGCATCATCGGGCCTGGAAACACCATATATTTT.